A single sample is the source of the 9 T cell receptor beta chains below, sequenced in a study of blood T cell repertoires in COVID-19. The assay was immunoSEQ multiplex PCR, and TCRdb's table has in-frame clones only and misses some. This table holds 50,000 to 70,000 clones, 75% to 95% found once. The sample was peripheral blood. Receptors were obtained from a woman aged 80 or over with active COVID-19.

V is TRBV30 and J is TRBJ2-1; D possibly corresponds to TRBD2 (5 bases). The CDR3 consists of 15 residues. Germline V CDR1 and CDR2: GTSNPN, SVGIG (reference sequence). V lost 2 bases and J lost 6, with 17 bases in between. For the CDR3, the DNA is TGTGCCTGGAGTCTCACTAGTTCCCCCCGCAATGAGCAGTTCTTC. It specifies CAWSLTSSPRNEQFF.

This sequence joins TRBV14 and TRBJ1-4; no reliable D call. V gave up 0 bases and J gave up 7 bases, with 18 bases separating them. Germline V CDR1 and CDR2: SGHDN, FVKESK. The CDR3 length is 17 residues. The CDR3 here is CASSQDRAVNGGEKLFF. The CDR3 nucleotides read TGTGCCAGCAGCCAAGATCGAGCAGTTAACGGAGGTGAAAAACTGTTTTTT.

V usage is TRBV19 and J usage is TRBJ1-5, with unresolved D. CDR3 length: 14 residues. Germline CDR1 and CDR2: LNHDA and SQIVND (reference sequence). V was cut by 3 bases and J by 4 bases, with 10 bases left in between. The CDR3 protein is CASSMVTANQPQHF. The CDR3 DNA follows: TGTGCCAGTAGTATGGTCACAGCAAATCAGCCCCAGCATTTT.

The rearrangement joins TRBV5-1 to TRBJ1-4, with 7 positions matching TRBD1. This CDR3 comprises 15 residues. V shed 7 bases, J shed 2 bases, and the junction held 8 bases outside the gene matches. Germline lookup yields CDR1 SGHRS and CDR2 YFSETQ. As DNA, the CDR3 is TGCGCCAGCCAGAGGACAGGCGGCACTAATGAAAAACTGTTTTTT. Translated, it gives CASQRTGGTNEKLFF.

CDR3 nucleotide sequence: TGTGCCAGCAGCCAAAGCTCCCAGCAGGGAAGGTATGGCTACACCTTC. Amino acids: CASSQSSQQGRYGYTF. The chain links TRBV3-1 (or the pseudogene TRBV3-2) to TRBJ1-2, with D maybe TRBD1 (5 bases). V shed 2 bases and J shed 5 bases, with 18 bases lying between them. This CDR3 is built from 16 residues. CDR1 and CDR2 (germline): LGHDT, YNNKEL (reference sequence).

The chain's CDR3 is CSVGTGGNTIYF. The CDR3 DNA reads as TGCAGCGTTGGGACAGGGGGAAACACCATATATTTT. V is TRBV29-1 and J is TRBJ1-3, with 8 bases matching TRBD1. Trimming cost V 4 bases and J 4 bases; bases outside gene matches: 0. Per the germline V gene, CDR1 is SQVTM and CDR2 is ANQGSEA. The CDR3 has 12 amino acids.

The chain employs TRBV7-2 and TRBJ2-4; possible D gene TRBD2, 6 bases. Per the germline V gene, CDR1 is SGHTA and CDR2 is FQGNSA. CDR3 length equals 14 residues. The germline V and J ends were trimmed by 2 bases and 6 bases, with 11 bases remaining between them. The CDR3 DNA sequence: TGTGCCAGCAGCTTATCAGGGAGGCGAAACATTCAGTACTTC. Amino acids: CASSLSGRRNIQYF. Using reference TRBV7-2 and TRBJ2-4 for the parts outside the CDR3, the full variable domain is GAGVSQSPSNKVTEKGKDVELRCDPISGHTALYWYRQSLGQGLEFLIYFQGNSAPDKSGLPSDRFSAERTGGSVSTLTIQRTQQEDSAVYLCASSLSGRRNIQYFGAGTRLSVL.

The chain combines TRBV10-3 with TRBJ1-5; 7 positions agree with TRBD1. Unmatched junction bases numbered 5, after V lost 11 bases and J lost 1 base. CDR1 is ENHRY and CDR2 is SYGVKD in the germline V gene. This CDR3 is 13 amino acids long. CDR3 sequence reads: CAVRTGSNQPQHF. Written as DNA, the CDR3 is TGTGCCGTTCGGACAGGCAGCAATCAGCCCCAGCATTTT.

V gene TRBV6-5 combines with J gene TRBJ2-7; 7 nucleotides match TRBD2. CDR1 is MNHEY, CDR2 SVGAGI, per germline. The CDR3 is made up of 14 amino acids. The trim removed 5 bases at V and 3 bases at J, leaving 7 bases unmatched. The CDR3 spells CASSRGGDIYEQYF. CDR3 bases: TGTGCCAGCAGTCGCGGGGGAGACATCTACGAGCAGTACTTC.